These 17 T cell receptor beta chains share one sample of origin, sequenced in a study of shared clonotypes between healthy human individuals. The repertoire was sequenced with immunoSEQ multiplex PCR; TCRdb's copy has only in-frame clones and lacks some. This sample yields roughly 2.4 million clones, of which approximately 95% are seen a single time; roughly 0.13% belongs to the top ten. Sample: naive CD4+ T cells sorted from blood. Subset given: CD45RA+ positively selected. These receptors all come from a young man in good health.

The genes are TRBV5-6 and TRBJ2-2; 8 nucleotides line up with TRBD1. CDR3 length: 15 residues. V dropped 4 bases and J dropped 1; count of bases not matched to a gene: 3. CDR1 and CDR2 from the germline V gene are SGHDT and YYEEEE. For the CDR3, the DNA is TGTGCCAGCAGCCGGGACAGGAGGAACACCGGGGAGCTGTTTTTT. It translates to CASSRDRRNTGELFF.

The chain employs TRBV15 and TRBJ2-2, with a possible D match to TRBD2 (5 bases). From germline, CDR1 is LNHNV and CDR2 YYDKDF (reference sequence). The CDR3 spans 14 residues. Between the trimmed V and J ends, which lost 6 bases and 1 base, there was a span of 9 bases. As DNA, the CDR3 is TGTGCCACCAGAGAGGGCTTGAACACCGGGGAGCTGTTTTTT. Protein product: CATREGLNTGELFF.

Concerning this clone: This may be a read error, as it is one base from a much larger clone. The same CDR3 is also encoded by other DNA sequences in this sample. The rearrangement joins TRBV6-1 to TRBJ2-5; D unresolved. Germline assignment: CDR1 MNHNS and CDR2 SASEGT. The V end was cut by 5 bases, the J end by 2 bases, with 0 bases between. The CDR3 consists of 10 residues. The CDR3 reads CASSQETQYF. The CDR3 region has the DNA TGTGCCAGCAGTCAAGAGACCCAGTACTTC.

The genes are TRBV5-1 and TRBJ2-7, with 12 positions matching TRBD2. Germline trimming cut 0 bases from V and 5 bases from J; bases unmatched to any gene: 12. The CDR3 contains 18 residues. Germline CDR1 and CDR2: SGHRS and YFSETQ. The CDR3 reads CASSLGLLAGGFVNEQYF. As DNA, the CDR3 is TGCGCCAGCAGCTTGGGCTTGCTAGCGGGGGGGTTTGTAAACGAGCAGTACTTC.

This chain links TRBV21-1 with TRBJ2-2. TRBV21-1 is labeled a pseudogene. CDR3 length equals 13 residues. The DNA of the CDR3 is TGTGCCAGCAGCACAATAAACACCGGGGAGCTGTTTTTT. Its translation: CASSTINTGELFF.

This sequence joins TRBV2 and TRBJ1-4, with D hard to call. Per germline, CDR1 SNHLY and CDR2 FYNNEI. There are 12 residues in the CDR3. V lost 6 bases, J lost 10 bases, and 12 bases lay in between. CDR3 amino acids: CASSVDRGKLFF. The CDR3 nucleotides read TGTGCCAGCAGCGTGGACCGGGGAAAACTGTTTTTT.

J is TRBJ2-1 and V is TRBV6-6; TRBD2 matches 10 bases. V shed 5 bases and J 3 bases; nucleotides not matched to a gene: 4. In germline, CDR1 is MNHNY, CDR2 SVGAGI (reference sequence). CDR3 length equals 15 residues. The CDR3: CASSPLAGVYNEQFF. The CDR3 region has the DNA TGTGCCAGCAGTCCGCTAGCGGGAGTCTACAATGAGCAGTTCTTC.

The chain is built from TRBV5-1 and TRBJ2-2; 7 positions agree with TRBD2. CDR1 SGHRS and CDR2 YFSETQ come from the germline V gene. The CDR3 contains 17 residues. Germline trimming cut 0 bases from V and 4 bases from J; bases unmatched to any gene: 9. Here the CDR3 DNA reads TGCGCCAGCAGCTTGGGTCCTGCGGGAGAGCTCACCGGGGAGCTGTTTTTT. Translation gives CASSLGPAGELTGELFF.

The V and J genes are TRBV27 and TRBJ2-7; 7 bases map to TRBD2. The CDR3 extends over 14 amino acids. Germline V gene lookup returns CDR1 MNHEY and CDR2 SMNVEV (reference sequence). The junction had 10 bases not matched to a gene; V was cut back by 6 bases and J by 5 bases. CDR3 region: CASRLRLASHEQYF. CDR3 nucleotide sequence: TGTGCCAGCAGGCTACGACTAGCCAGCCACGAGCAGTACTTC.

The chain employs TRBV21-1 and TRBJ1-6; no DNA check was done on the table's D call, TRBD1. TRBV21-1 is flagged as a pseudogene. CDR3 size: 13 residues. CDR3 sequence (DNA): TGTGCCAGCAGCAAAGGGGGCGATTCACCCCTCCACTTT. It codes for CASSKGGDSPLHF.

The V call is TRBV29-1, the J call TRBJ2-1; 12 positions agree with TRBD2. Germline V CDR1 and CDR2: SQVTM, ANQGSEA. V trimming: 4 bases; J trimming: 4 bases; junction bases outside the gene matches: 2. This CDR3 spans 14 amino acids. CDR3 DNA: TGCAGCGTTGCCGGGACTAGCGGGTACAATGAGCAGTTCTTC. It codes for CSVAGTSGYNEQFF.

The J gene is TRBJ1-3, the V gene TRBV7-2; perhaps TRBD1 as D (5 bases). The CDR3 has 15 amino acids. V was trimmed by 6 bases and J by 9 bases, leaving 21 bases between them. The germline CDR1 and CDR2 sequences are SGHTA and FQGNSA. The CDR3 sequence is CASRSFSTSGGTIYF. The DNA of the CDR3 is TGTGCCAGCAGATCTTTTTCGACCTCTGGGGGCACCATATATTTT.

The chain combines TRBV4-2 with TRBJ1-4; TRBD1 matches at 7 bases. The CDR3 contains 14 residues. From germline, CDR1 is LGHNA and CDR2 YNFKEQ. V lost 5 bases, J lost 8 bases, and 8 bases stayed unmatched. CDR3 in DNA: TGTGCCAGCAGCTCAGACAGGGAAAACGAAAAACTGTTTTTT. This encodes CASSSDRENEKLFF.

Comments on this clone: Distinct nucleotide sequences in the sample also encode this CDR3. The V and J genes are TRBV5-1 and TRBJ1-3, with no clear D. Germline values: CDR1 SGHRS, CDR2 YFSETQ. This CDR3 spans 15 amino acids. V was shortened by 1 base and J by 0 bases, with 8 bases between the two germline ends. CDR3 residues: CASSLKAGSGNTIYF. CDR3 sequence (DNA): TGCGCCAGCAGCTTGAAGGCCGGCTCTGGAAACACCATATATTTT.

V and J are TRBV6-6 and TRBJ2-7, with a tentative D call TRBD1 (5 bases). Trimming removed 2 bases from V and 2 bases from J, with 10 bases in between. CDR3 length: 14 amino acids. Looked up from germline, CDR1 is MNHNY and CDR2 is SVGAGI (reference sequence). The CDR3, as DNA: TGTGCCAGCAGTTACGGGGCAGCTCCCTACGAGCAGTACTTC. Amino acids: CASSYGAAPYEQYF.

This clone was recorded once. CDR3 region: CASSLVGSGLYNEQFF. The CDR3 DNA follows: TGCGCCAGCAGCCTGGTAGGTAGCGGGCTATACAATGAGCAGTTCTTC. V gene TRBV5-1 combines with J gene TRBJ2-1, with 7 bases matching TRBD2. The length of the CDR3 is 16 residues. After removal of 4 bases from V and 4 bases from J, the junction contained 11 bases not matched to a gene. Germline CDR1 and CDR2: SGHRS and YFSETQ.

This clone has only one observation. V usage is TRBV2 and J usage is TRBJ1-6; maybe TRBD1 (5 bases). Trimming pared 4 bases from V and 10 bases from J, leaving 14 bases between. The CDR3 consists of 14 residues. Germline values: CDR1 SNHLY, CDR2 FYNNEI. Written as DNA, the CDR3 is TGTGCCAGCAGTGCGGGAGCAGGACAATCACCCCTCCACTTT. Residues: CASSAGAGQSPLHF.